The clone carrying this T cell receptor beta chain was counted at least ten times. Assembly of TCR beta libraries relied on iRepertoire HTBI primers together with Arm-PCR of CDR3 regions. TCRdb processed the multiplex PCR reads anew with MiXCR; each CDR3 protein has one entry. The sample lists about 610,000 distinct CDR3 sequences; around 16% were seen once. Trimming removed 4 bases at V and 7 bases at J, with 14 bases between. The germline CDR1 and CDR2 sequences are SNHLY and FYNNEI. CDR3 length: 13 residues. The data originate from a study of regulatory T cells in long-lasting Graves disease. Time point: newly diagnosed GD, antithyroid drugs for less than 3 months. RNA isolated from PBMCs was used to make the TCR library. These records were also assigned to another study, of T cells in Graves' hyperthyroidism and ophthalmopathy.

Material: peripheral blood mononuclear cells (PBMCs), obtained at new diagnosis, from a patient treated with antithyroid drugs. This sequence was found in a man younger than 35 with Graves disease. This rearrangement joins TRBV2 to TRBJ2-7; D unresolved. The CDR3 protein is CASSVGRTAEQYF. The CDR3 DNA sequence: TGTGCCAGCAGTGTCGGTAGAACTGCGGAGCAGTACTTC.